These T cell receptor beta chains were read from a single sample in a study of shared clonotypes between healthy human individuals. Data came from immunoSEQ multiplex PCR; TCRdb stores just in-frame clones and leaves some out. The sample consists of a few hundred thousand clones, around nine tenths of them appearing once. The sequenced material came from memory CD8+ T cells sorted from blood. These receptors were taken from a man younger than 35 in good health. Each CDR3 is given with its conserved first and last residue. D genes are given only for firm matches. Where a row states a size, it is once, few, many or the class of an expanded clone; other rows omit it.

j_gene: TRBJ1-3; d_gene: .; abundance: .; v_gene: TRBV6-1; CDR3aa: CASSEDKPISGNTIYF; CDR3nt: TGTGCCAGCAGTGAAGATAAACCGATCTCTGGAAACACCATATATTTT
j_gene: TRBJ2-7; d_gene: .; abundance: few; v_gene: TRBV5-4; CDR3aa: CASSSKDRRPSYEQYF; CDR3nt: TGTGCCAGCAGCTCGAAGGACAGAAGGCCCTCCTACGAGCAGTACTTC
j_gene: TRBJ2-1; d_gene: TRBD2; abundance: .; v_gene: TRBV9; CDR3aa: CASSKAVVAGVNEQFF; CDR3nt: TGTGCCAGCAGCAAAGCGGTAGTAGCGGGAGTCAATGAGCAGTTCTTC
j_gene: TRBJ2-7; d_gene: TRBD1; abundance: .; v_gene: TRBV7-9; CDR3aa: CASSPQGMTYEQYF; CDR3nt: TGTGCCAGCAGCCCACAGGGGATGACCTACGAGCAGTACTTC
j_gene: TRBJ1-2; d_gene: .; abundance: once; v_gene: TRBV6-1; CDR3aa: CASSEDNRYFYGYTF; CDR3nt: TGTGCCAGCAGTGAGGATAACCGATACTTCTATGGCTACACCTTC
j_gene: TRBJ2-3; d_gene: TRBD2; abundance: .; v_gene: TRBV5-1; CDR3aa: CASSQALAGGRLWTDTQYF; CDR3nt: TGCGCCAGCAGCCAAGCCCTAGCGGGGGGTAGGCTATGGACAGATACGCAGTATTTT
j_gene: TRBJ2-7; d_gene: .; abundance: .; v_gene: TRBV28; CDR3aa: CASSLFPYEQYF; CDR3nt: TGTGCCAGCAGTTTATTCCCCTACGAGCAGTACTTC
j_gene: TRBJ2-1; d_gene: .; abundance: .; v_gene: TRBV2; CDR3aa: CASSGGEGATTDYNEQFF; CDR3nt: TGTGCCAGCAGTGGAGGGGAAGGGGCCACAACTGATTACAATGAGCAGTTCTTC
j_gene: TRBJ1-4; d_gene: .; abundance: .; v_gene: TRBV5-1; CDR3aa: CASSSGGEEKLFF; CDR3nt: TGCGCCAGCAGCTCTGGGGGCGAAGAAAAACTGTTTTTT
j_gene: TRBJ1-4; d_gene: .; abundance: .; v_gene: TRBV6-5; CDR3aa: CASRGPANEKLFF; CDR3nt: TGTGCCAGCAGGGGTCCGGCTAATGAAAAACTGTTTTTT
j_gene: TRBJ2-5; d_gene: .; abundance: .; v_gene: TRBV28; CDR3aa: CASSPFWQETQYF; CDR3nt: TGTGCCAGCAGTCCCTTTTGGCAAGAGACCCAGTACTTC
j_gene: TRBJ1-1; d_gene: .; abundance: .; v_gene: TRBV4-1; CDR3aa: CASSQSGTSPNTEAFF; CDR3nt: TGCGCCAGCAGCCAATCGGGTACGAGTCCGAACACTGAAGCTTTCTTT
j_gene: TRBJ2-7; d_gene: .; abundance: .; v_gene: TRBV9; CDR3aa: CASSAAGEQYF; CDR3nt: TGTGCCAGCAGCGCCGCGGGGGAGCAGTACTTC
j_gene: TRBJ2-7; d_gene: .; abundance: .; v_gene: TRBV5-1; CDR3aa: CASSLNHEQYF; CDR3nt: TGCGCCAGCAGCTTGAATCACGAGCAGTACTTC
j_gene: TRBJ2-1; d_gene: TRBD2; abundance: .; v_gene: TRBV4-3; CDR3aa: CASSQLHGGDNHNEQFF; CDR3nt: TGCGCCAGCAGCCAACTGCACGGGGGGGACAACCACAATGAGCAGTTCTTC
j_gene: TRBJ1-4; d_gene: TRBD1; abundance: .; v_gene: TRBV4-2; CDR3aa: CASSPDRGQWCEKLFF; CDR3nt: TGTGCCAGCAGCCCGGACAGGGGGCAATGGTGTGAAAAACTGTTTTTT
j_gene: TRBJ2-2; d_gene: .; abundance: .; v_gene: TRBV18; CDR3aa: CASSVPATGELFF; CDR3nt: TGTGCCAGCTCAGTACCGGCCACCGGGGAGCTGTTTTTT
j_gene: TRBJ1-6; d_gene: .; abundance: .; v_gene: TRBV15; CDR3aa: CATSRDRDTYNSPLHF; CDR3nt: TGTGCCACCAGCAGAGACCGGGACACCTATAATTCACCCCTCCACTTT
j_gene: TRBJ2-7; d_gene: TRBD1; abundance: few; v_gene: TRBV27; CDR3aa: CASKRQGSLDEQYF; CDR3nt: TGTGCCAGTAAGAGACAGGGAAGCCTCGACGAGCAGTACTTC
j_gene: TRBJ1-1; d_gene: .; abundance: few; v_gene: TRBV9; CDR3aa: CASSVVPGDNTEAFF; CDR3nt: TGTGCCAGCAGCGTAGTGCCAGGCGATAACACTGAAGCTTTCTTT
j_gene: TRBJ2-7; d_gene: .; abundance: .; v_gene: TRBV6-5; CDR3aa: CASSSTSTYEQYF; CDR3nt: TGTGCCAGCAGTTCGACAAGTACCTACGAGCAGTACTTC
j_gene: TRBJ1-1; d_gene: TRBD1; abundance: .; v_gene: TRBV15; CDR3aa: CATSRDKGASTEAFF; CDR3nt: TGTGCCACCAGCAGAGATAAGGGGGCGAGTACTGAAGCTTTCTTT
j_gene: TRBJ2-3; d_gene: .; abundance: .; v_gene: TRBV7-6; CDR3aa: CASSLGVILDTQYF; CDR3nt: TGTGCCAGCAGCCTTGGAGTAATCCTAGATACGCAGTATTTT